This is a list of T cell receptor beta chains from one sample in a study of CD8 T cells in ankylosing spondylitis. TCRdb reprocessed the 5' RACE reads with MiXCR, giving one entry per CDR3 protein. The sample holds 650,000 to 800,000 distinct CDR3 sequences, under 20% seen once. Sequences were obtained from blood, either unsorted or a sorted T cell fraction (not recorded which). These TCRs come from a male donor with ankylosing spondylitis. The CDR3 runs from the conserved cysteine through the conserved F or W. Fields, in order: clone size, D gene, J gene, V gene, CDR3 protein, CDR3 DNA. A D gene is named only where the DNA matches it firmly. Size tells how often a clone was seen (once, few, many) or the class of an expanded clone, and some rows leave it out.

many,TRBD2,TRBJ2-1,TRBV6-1,CASSAGTRSYNEQFF,TGTGCCAGCAGCGCCGGGACTAGGTCCTACAATGAGCAGTTCTTC
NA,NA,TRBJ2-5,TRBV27,CASSLSPARTGAKETQYF,TGTGCCAGCAGTTTATCCCCTGCTCGGACTGGGGCCAAAGAGACCCAGTACTTC
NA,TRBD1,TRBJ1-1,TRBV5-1,CASSLNRGLSEAFF,TGCGCCAGCAGCCTCAACAGGGGGCTGAGTGAAGCTTTCTTT
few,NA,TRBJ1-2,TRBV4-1,CASSQGSLVGNYGYTF,TGCGCCAGCAGCCAAGGGAGCCTTGTAGGAAACTATGGCTACACCTTC
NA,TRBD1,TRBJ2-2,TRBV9,CASSEWTGDTGELFF,TGTGCCAGCAGCGAGTGGACAGGGGACACCGGGGAGCTGTTTTTT
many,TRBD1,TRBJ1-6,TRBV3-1,CASSLTGGSSPLHF,TGTGCCAGCAGCCTCACAGGGGGGAGTTCACCCCTCCACTTT
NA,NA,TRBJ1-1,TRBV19,CASSRASSLALTEAFF,TGTGCCAGTAGTAGGGCCAGCTCACTGGCACTGACTGAAGCTTTCTTT
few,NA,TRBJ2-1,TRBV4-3,CASSQDNGESSYNEQFF,TGCGCCAGCAGCCAAGATAACGGGGAGAGCTCCTACAATGAGCAGTTCTTC
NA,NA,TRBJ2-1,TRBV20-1,CSANRDYNEQFF,TGCAGTGCAAACAGGGACTACAATGAGCAGTTCTTC
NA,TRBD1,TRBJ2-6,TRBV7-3,CASSLTFSGQRPGANVLTF,TGTGCCAGCAGCTTAACTTTTTCGGGACAGAGACCTGGGGCCAACGTCCTGACTTTC
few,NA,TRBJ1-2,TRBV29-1,CSVELPNYGYTF,TGCAGCGTTGAACTGCCAAACTATGGCTACACCTTC
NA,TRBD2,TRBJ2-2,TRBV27,CASTAGGPNTGELFF,TGTGCCAGCACTGCGGGGGGCCCGAACACCGGGGAGCTGTTTTTT
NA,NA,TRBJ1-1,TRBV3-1,CASSRGWGQAEAFF,TGTGCCAGCAGCCGGGGGTGGGGGCAAGCTGAAGCTTTCTTT
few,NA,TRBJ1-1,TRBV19,CASSIGGDTNTEAFF,TGTGCCAGTAGTATAGGAGGGGACACGAACACTGAAGCTTTCTTT
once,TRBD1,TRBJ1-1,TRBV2,CASAGGGTEAFF,TGTGCCAGCGCAGGGGGAGGCACTGAAGCTTTCTTT
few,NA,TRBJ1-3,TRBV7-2,CASSLHGGDSVGNTIYF,TGTGCCAGCAGCCTTCACGGGGGGGATTCGGTTGGAAACACCATATATTTT
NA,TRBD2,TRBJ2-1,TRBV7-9,CASSQPAGGPYNEQFF,TGTGCCAGCAGCCAGCCAGCGGGGGGGCCTTACAATGAGCAGTTCTTC
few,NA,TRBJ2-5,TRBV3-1,CASSQAHGPPWVCQYF,TGTGCCAGCAGCCAAGCCCATGGACCTCCGTGGGTGTGCCAGTACTTC
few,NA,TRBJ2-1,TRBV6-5,CASSYVRGGDEQFF,TGTGCCAGCAGTTACGTGCGGGGTGGGGATGAGCAGTTCTTC
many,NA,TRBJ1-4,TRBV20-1,CSARPGEKLFF,TGCAGTGCTAGGCCCGGTGAAAAACTGTTTTTT
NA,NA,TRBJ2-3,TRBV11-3,CASSYRQGGFPDTQYF,TGTGCCAGCAGCTACCGACAGGGAGGATTCCCAGATACGCAGTATTTT
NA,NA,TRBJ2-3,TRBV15,CATSRGGIGPQYF,TGTGCCACCAGCAGAGGAGGTATAGGGCCGCAGTATTTT
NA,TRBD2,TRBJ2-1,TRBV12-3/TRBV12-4,CASSSLRAGGYNEQFF,TGTGCCAGCAGTTCGCTGAGGGCGGGGGGCTACAATGAGCAGTTCTTC
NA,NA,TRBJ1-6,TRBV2,CASSESTGRNSPLHF,TGTGCCAGCAGTGAATCTACAGGGAGGAATTCACCCCTCCACTTT
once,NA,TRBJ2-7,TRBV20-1,CSALNRVSYEQYF,TGCAGTGCTCTTAACCGGGTCTCCTACGAGCAGTACTTC
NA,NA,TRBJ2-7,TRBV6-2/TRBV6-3,CASSYNPETYEQYF,TGTGCCAGCAGTTACAATCCAGAGACCTACGAGCAGTACTTC
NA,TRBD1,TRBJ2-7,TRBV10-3,CAISGRQGINSHSYEQYF,TGTGCCATCAGTGGACGACAGGGAATCAATTCCCACTCCTACGAGCAGTACTTC
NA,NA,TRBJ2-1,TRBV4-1,CASSHGTNEQFF,TGCGCCAGCAGCCACGGGACGAATGAGCAGTTCTTC
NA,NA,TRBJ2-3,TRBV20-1,CSAPKLAASTDTQYF,TGCAGTGCTCCAAAACTAGCAGCTAGCACAGATACGCAGTATTTT
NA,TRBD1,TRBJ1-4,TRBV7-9,CASSPQGAEEKLFF,TGTGCCAGCAGCCCCCAGGGGGCCGAGGAAAAACTGTTTTTT
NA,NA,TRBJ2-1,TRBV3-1,CASCWSRGSYNEQFF,TGTGCCAGCTGCTGGAGTCGGGGGTCCTACAATGAGCAGTTCTTC
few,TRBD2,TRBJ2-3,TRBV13,CASSTRLAGRTDTQYF,TGTGCCAGCAGCACCCGACTAGCGGGACGCACAGATACGCAGTATTTT
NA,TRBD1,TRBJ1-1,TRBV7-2,CASSPDRGDATFF,TGTGCCAGCAGCCCGGACAGGGGAGATGCAACTTTCTTT
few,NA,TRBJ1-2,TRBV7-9,CASSLLPGASNYGYTF,TGTGCCAGCAGCTTACTGCCAGGAGCCTCTAACTATGGCTACACCTTC
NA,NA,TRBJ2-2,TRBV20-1,CSARDARGGSGELFF,TGCAGTGCTAGAGATGCGCGGGGAGGAAGCGGGGAGCTGTTTTTT
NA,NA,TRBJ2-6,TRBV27,CASSWGMSSSGANVLTF,TGTGCCAGCAGTTGGGGGATGTCAAGCTCTGGGGCCAACGTCCTGACTTTC
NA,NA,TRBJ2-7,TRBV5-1,CASSRSGQSSAREQYF,TGCGCCAGCAGCCGGTCCGGCCAATCCAGTGCGCGGGAGCAGTACTTC
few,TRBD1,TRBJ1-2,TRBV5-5,CASSLDPGGPYGYTF,TGTGCCAGCAGCTTGGACCCAGGGGGCCCCTATGGCTACACCTTC
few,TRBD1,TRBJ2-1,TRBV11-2,CASRRQGYNEQFF,TGTGCCAGCAGGCGACAGGGTTACAATGAGCAGTTCTTC
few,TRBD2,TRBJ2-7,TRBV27,CASMAPAGVYEQYF,TGTGCCAGCATGGCCCCTGCGGGGGTTTACGAGCAGTACTTC
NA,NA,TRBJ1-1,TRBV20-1,CSARGGGGSEAFF,TGCAGTGCCCGGGGGGGTGGGGGTTCTGAAGCTTTCTTT
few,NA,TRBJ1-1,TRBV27,CASSPVDKSPEAFF,TGTGCCAGCAGTCCAGTTGACAAAAGTCCTGAAGCTTTCTTT
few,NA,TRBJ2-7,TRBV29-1,CSVGQGEGEQYF,TGCAGCGTTGGGCAGGGCGAGGGAGAGCAGTACTTC
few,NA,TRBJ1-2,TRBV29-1,CSVDEYPETYGYTF,TGCAGCGTTGACGAGTATCCAGAAACCTATGGCTACACCTTC
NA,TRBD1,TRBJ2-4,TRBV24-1,CATSDSTGGKNIQYF,TGTGCCACCAGTGATTCCACAGGGGGCAAAAACATTCAGTACTTC
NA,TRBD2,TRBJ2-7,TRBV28,CASSYSGRANEQYF,TGTGCCAGCAGTTATAGCGGGAGAGCCAACGAGCAGTACTTC
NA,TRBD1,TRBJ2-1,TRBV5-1,CASSPDRQGSYNEQFF,TGCGCCAGCAGTCCGGACAGGCAAGGCTCCTACAATGAGCAGTTCTTC
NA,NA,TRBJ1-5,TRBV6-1,CASNRANQPQHF,TGTGCCAGCAACAGGGCGAATCAGCCCCAGCATTTT
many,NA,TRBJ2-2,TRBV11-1,CASSPRGRGYANTGELFF,TGTGCCAGCAGCCCACGAGGCAGGGGATACGCGAACACCGGGGAGCTGTTTTTT
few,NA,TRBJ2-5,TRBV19,CASSIGLRETQYF,TGTGCCAGTAGTATCGGGCTAAGAGAGACCCAGTACTTC
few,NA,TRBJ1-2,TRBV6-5,CASSSNSLGGYTF,TGTGCCAGCAGTTCCAACAGTCTGGGAGGCTACACCTTC
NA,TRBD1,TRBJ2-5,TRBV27,CATPRADRGPTYQETQYF,TGTGCCACCCCGCGTGCCGACAGGGGGCCGACGTACCAAGAGACCCAGTACTTC
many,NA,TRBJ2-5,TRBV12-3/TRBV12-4,CASSKAQGTETQYF,TGTGCCAGCAGTAAAGCGCAGGGGACAGAGACCCAGTACTTC
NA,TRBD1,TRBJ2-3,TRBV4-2,CASSQLFRGLAEGTDTQYF,TGTGCCAGCAGCCAGCTTTTCAGGGGGCTAGCAGAAGGCACAGATACGCAGTATTTT
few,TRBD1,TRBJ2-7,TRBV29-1,CSVEDWETGVNSYEQYF,TGCAGCGTTGAAGATTGGGAAACAGGGGTTAATTCCTACGAGCAGTACTTC
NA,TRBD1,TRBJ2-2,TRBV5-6,CASTLSGQGAIGELFF,TGTGCCAGCACCCTGTCTGGGCAGGGGGCTATCGGGGAGCTGTTTTTT
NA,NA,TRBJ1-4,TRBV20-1,CSASPGGGEKLFF,TGCAGTGCTAGTCCGGGAGGCGGGGAAAAACTGTTTTTT
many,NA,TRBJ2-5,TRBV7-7,CASSLAYSGETQYF,TGTGCCAGCAGCTTAGCGTATAGTGGAGAGACCCAGTACTTC
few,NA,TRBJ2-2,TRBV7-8,CASRQTGPGELFF,TGTGCCAGCAGACAGACGGGGCCCGGGGAGCTGTTTTTT